This TCR beta chain was sequenced during a study of OX40 agonist ivuxolimab in advanced cancers. Study-wide context: Partial responses were achieved by three patients: one hepatocellular carcinoma, two cutaneous melanoma. Study results and caveats: Averaging showed that CD8+ T cells had more expanded clones than CD4+ did. Among the nonresponders, some also had low normalized T-cell clonal expansion.

Turning to this clone: As yet, its antigen is unknown.

Trimming at V came to 7 bases and at J to 0 bases, leaving 5 bases not matched to a gene. The CDR3 totals 15 residues. Germline V gene sequence: CDR1 MNHEY, CDR2 SVGAGI. This table comes from immunoSEQ multiplex PCR, and its TCRdb copy is limited to in-frame clones, with some not included. The sample includes about 110,000 clones, approximately 90% seen only once; the top ten take 1.2%. The V gene is TRBV6-5, the J gene TRBJ2-2; TRBD1 matches at 7 bases. The source was CD4+ or CD8+ T cells sorted from blood, collected in a trial of the OX40 agonist ivuxolimab. The sequence came from an adult with an advanced solid tumor such as melanoma, head and neck, liver or kidney cancer. The CDR3 reads CASNDGTANTGELFF. The CDR3 DNA is TGTGCCAGCAACGACGGGACAGCGAACACCGGGGAGCTGTTTTTT.